What follows are 24 T cell receptor beta chains derived from one specimen sequenced in a study of CD8+CD57+ T cells in acquired aplastic anemia. The study profiled TCR beta VDJ and CDR3 using genomic DNA as template. TCRdb reprocessed the reads with MiXCR, giving one entry per CDR3 protein. The sample carries approximately 380,000 distinct CDR3 sequences, roughly 68% recorded once. The material sequenced was sorted CD4+, CD8+, or CD8+CD57+ T cells (not recorded which) from PBMCs. The receptors come from a human donor in good health, serving as a control.

The chain combines TRBV11-2 with TRBJ1-4; D not resolved. This CDR3 has 13 amino acids. Germline V gene lookup returns CDR1 SGHAT and CDR2 FQNNGV. The ends were cut back, 3 bases at V and 4 bases at J, with 6 bases in the middle. CDR3 loop: CASSLDGNEKLFF. The CDR3 DNA sequence: TGTGCCAGCAGCTTGGATGGTAATGAAAAACTGTTTTTT.

This clonotype appeared many times. V and J are TRBV6-5 and TRBJ2-7; D gene unclear. CDR1 MNHEY and CDR2 SVGAGI come from the germline V gene. The CDR3 covers 19 residues. V lost 0 bases and J lost 5, with 26 bases in between. CDR3 DNA sequence: TGTGCCAGCAGTTACTCCTTTTCTGGGTTGAAGGCTCTTTCCGACGAGCAGTACTTC. Translated: CASSYSFSGLKALSDEQYF.

The rearrangement joins TRBV7-3 to TRBJ1-1; 8 nucleotides match TRBD1. This CDR3 is built from 16 residues. Germline CDR1 is SGHTA and CDR2 is FQGTGA. V was pared by 5 bases and J by 8 bases, with 16 bases of the junction left unmatched. CDR3 amino acids: CASSQNPGQENNEAFF. In DNA form, the CDR3 reads TGTGCCAGCAGCCAAAACCCGGGACAGGAGAACAACGAAGCTTTCTTT.

As regards this clonotype: Given a much more abundant clone one base away, this may be a read error. The chain combines TRBV11-2 with TRBJ2-1; perhaps D is TRBD1 or TRBD2 (5 bases each). Germline V gene lookup returns CDR1 SGHAT and CDR2 FQNNGV. CDR3 length: 16 residues. V was trimmed by 5 bases and J by 7 bases, leaving 21 bases between them. Written as DNA, the CDR3 is TGTGCCAGCAGCAGATGGGTCAGGGAGCTCGGGAATGAGCAGTTCTTC. Amino acids: CASSRWVRELGNEQFF.

This clonotype appeared many times. The V and J genes are TRBV11-2 and TRBJ1-5; 9 bases line up with TRBD1. This CDR3 region has 15 residues. Germline V gene lookup returns CDR1 SGHAT and CDR2 FQNNGV. Trimming cost V 1 base and J 7 bases; bases outside gene matches: 5. The CDR3 coding sequence is TGTGCCAGCAGCTTAGGACAGGGGGTTGGGCAGCCCCAGCATTTT. It translates to CASSLGQGVGQPQHF. Complete variable domain (other parts from reference TRBV11-2 and TRBJ1-5): EAGVAQSPRYKIIEKRQSVAFWCNPISGHATLYWYQQILGQGPKLLIQFQNNGVVDDSQLPKDRFSAERLKGVDSTLKIQPAKLEDSAVYLCASSLGQGVGQPQHFGDGTRLSIL.

The chain combines TRBV7-3 with TRBJ1-2; D is uncertain. Germline V gives CDR1 SGHTA, CDR2 FQGTGA. The CDR3 has 13 residues. The V end was cut by 2 bases, the J end by 12 bases, with 16 bases between. The CDR3 sequence is CASSLDWVGGNTF. The CDR3 nucleotides are TGTGCCAGCAGCTTAGACTGGGTAGGCGGCAACACCTTC.

This clonotype was observed a single time. V gene TRBV7-6 combines with J gene TRBJ2-7, with D perhaps TRBD1 (7 bases). Trimming left V 5 bases short and J 4 bases short, with 12 bases between. Germline CDR1 reads SGHVS; CDR2 reads FNYEAQ. CDR3 length: 13 amino acids. CDR3 region: CASSHAGQYEQYF. The CDR3 nucleotides read TGTGCCAGCAGCCATGCGGGACAGTACGAGCAGTACTTC. Combining the CDR3 with reference TRBV7-6 and TRBJ2-7 gives the whole variable domain GAGVSQSPRYKVTKRGQDVALRCDPISGHVSLYWYRQALGQGPEFLTYFNYEAQQDKSGLPNDRFSAERPEGSISTLTIQRTEQRDSAMYRCASSHAGQYEQYFGPGTRLTVT.

The table lists this clonotype with a count of one. The rearrangement links TRBV9 to TRBJ1-5; D is ambiguous. Trimming took off 3 bases at V and 9 bases at J, with 16 bases between the two ends. CDR1 is SGDLS and CDR2 is YYNGEE in the germline V gene. The CDR3 has 14 amino acids. The chain's CDR3 is CASSANIASVPQHF. The DNA of the CDR3 is TGTGCCAGCAGCGCAAATATAGCCTCTGTGCCCCAGCATTTT.

This clonotype appeared many times. CDR3: CASSTVTGRNTEAFF. Written as DNA, the CDR3 is TGTGCCAGCAGTACGGTGACAGGGAGGAACACTGAAGCTTTCTTT. This chain links TRBV6-1 with TRBJ1-1; TRBD1 matches at 7 bases. The J segment lost 1 base and the V segment lost 5 bases, leaving 7 bases of the junction unmatched. Per germline, CDR1 MNHNS and CDR2 SASEGT. The CDR3 spans 15 residues.

This clonotype has ten or more counts. The V call is TRBV7-2, the J call TRBJ2-3; D gene uncertain. The germline V gene has CDR1 SGHTA and CDR2 FQGNSA. V gave up 2 bases and J gave up 4 bases, with 10 bases separating them. The CDR3 is made up of 14 amino acids. This CDR3 reads CASSLMGQSDTQYF. DNA for the CDR3: TGTGCCAGCAGCTTAATGGGCCAGTCAGATACGCAGTATTTT. The full variable domain, in which reference TRBV7-2 and TRBJ2-3 provide the parts outside the CDR3, is GAGVSQSPSNKVTEKGKDVELRCDPISGHTALYWYRQSLGQGLEFLIYFQGNSAPDKSGLPSDRFSAERTGGSVSTLTIQRTQQEDSAVYLCASSLMGQSDTQYFGPGTRLTVL.

For this clonotype: Mismatch with germline at one junction end may stem from a read error. This chain joins TRBV19 and TRBJ2-3; D remains unclear. The CDR3 runs to 11 residues. The germline V gene has CDR1 LNHDA and CDR2 SQIVND (reference sequence). In DNA, the CDR3 is TGTGCCGGTGGGATAGGAGAGACGCAGTACTTT. This sequence encodes CAGGIGETQYF.

The rearrangement links TRBV7-3 to TRBJ1-6; D call uncertain. V was trimmed by 5 bases and J by 17 bases, leaving 25 bases between them. The CDR3 spans 15 residues. Germline CDR1 is SGHTA and CDR2 is FQGTGA. Written as DNA, the CDR3 is TGTGCCAGCAGCCCCGATGCCGGGGTACATTCTTTCGTCCACTTT. Translating gives CASSPDAGVHSFVHF.

The sample holds one count of this clonotype. This chain connects TRBV5-4 to TRBJ1-5, with D possibly matching TRBD1 (6 bases). Trimming removed 4 bases at V and 4 bases at J, with 15 bases between. The CDR3 contains 15 residues. The germline V gene has CDR1 SGHNT and CDR2 YYREEE (reference sequence). The CDR3 loop is CASSSAQGGNQPQHF. The CDR3 DNA is TGTGCCAGCAGCAGTGCACAAGGGGGGAATCAGCCCCAGCATTTT.

About this clonotype itself: No conserved phenylalanine or tryptophan is present at the end of the CDR3, so a read error is the likely explanation. The DNA is omitted, as the CDR3 cannot be located on it reliably, and the CDR3 follows TCRdb's listing. This chain uses TRBV7-2 with TRBJ2-3; the table gives TRBD1 as D, unverified against the DNA. Germline V lookup: CDR1 SGHTA, CDR2 FQGNSA. The CDR3 numbers 13 amino acids, ends counted. Here the CDR3 reads CASTKIDRSSYRS.

Turning to this clonotype: The DNA is omitted, as the CDR3 cannot be located on it reliably, and the CDR3 follows TCRdb's listing. The rearrangement uses TRBV29-1 and TRBJ1-1; the D call in the table, TRBD1, was not verified against the DNA. Germline-derived CDR1 and CDR2 are SQVTM and ANQGSEA. Both ends counted, the CDR3 spans 13 residues. This CDR3 reads CSVGQGAFLGALF.

Only a few counts were recorded for this clonotype. V is TRBV11-2 and J is TRBJ2-2; D is unresolved. The V gene's germline CDR1 is SGHAT and CDR2 FQNNGV. CDR3 length equals 12 residues. V was cut by 3 bases and J by 8 bases, with 7 bases left in between. The DNA of the CDR3 is TGTGCCAGCAGCTTGTTGACAGGGGAGCTGTTTTTT. It specifies CASSLLTGELFF.

As for this clonotype: The conserved final phenylalanine or tryptophan is absent from the CDR3, which likely points to a read error. This sequence joins TRBV10-3 and TRBJ1-3, with 10 positions matching TRBD1. This CDR3 is 16 amino acids long. Germline CDR1 reads ENHRY; CDR2 reads SYGVKD. Trimming cost V 2 bases and J 1 base; bases outside gene matches: 2. In nucleotides, the CDR3 is TGTGCCATCAGTGAGGGGGACAGGGGATCTGGAAACACCATATATTTG. Residues: CAISEGDRGSGNTIYL.

This clonotype was observed at least ten times. The chain recombines TRBV11-2 with TRBJ2-2; 7 positions match TRBD2. The V gene's germline CDR1 is SGHAT and CDR2 FQNNGV. This CDR3 is 16 amino acids long. The V gene end was trimmed by 4 bases and the J gene end by 0 bases; junction bases not matched to a gene: 5. CDR3 in amino acids: CASSSPSGANTGELFF. The CDR3, as DNA: TGTGCCAGCAGCTCTCCCAGCGGGGCGAACACCGGGGAGCTGTTTTTT.

A remark on this clonotype: Germline is not matched at one junction end, which may reflect a read error. This chain connects TRBV15 to TRBJ2-3, with D unclear. The CDR3 is 14 residues long. Germline CDR1 is LNHNV and CDR2 is YYDKDF (reference sequence). This chain's CDR3 is CATSSGVTPDKQYF. CDR3 nucleotide sequence: TGTGCCACCAGCAGCGGTGTCACCCCAGATAAGCAGTATTTC. The whole variable domain, filled in from reference TRBV15 and TRBJ2-3, reads DAMVIQNPRYQVTQFGKPVTLSCSQTLNHNVMYWYQQKSSQAPKLLFHYYDKDFNNEADTPDNFQSRRPNTSFCFLDIRSPGLGDTAMYLCATSSGVTPDKQYFGPGTRLTVL.

As regards this clonotype: Germline and junction disagree at one end, which may indicate a read error. The chain uses TRBV7-2 and TRBJ2-1; unclear D gene. CDR1 and CDR2 from the germline V gene are SGHTA and FQGNSA. The CDR3 sequence is 15 residues long. The DNA for the CDR3 is TGCGCCAGCAGTCAAGAGGTAGGGCCCTACAATGTGCAGTTCTTC. Protein sequence: CASSQEVGPYNVQFF.

Concerning this clonotype itself: The junction departs from germline at one end; a sequencing error may be responsible. The V gene is TRBV7-9, the J gene TRBJ2-7; D not certain. The CDR3 consists of 14 residues. The germline V gene encodes CDR1 SEHNR and CDR2 FQNEAQ (reference sequence). CDR3: CASSLRTNTEALFF. The DNA of the CDR3 is TGTGCCAGCAGCCTACGTACGAACACTGAAGCTTTGTTTTTC.

V usage is TRBV9 and J usage is TRBJ2-1, with 9 bases identical to TRBD2. Germline V gene lookup returns CDR1 SGDLS and CDR2 YYNGEE. The CDR3 is 17 residues long. V lost 3 bases and J lost 0; bases outside the gene matches: 7. The DNA for the CDR3 is TGTGCCAGCAGCGCGAGCGGGGGGCCTAGCTCCTACAATGAGCAGTTCTTC. This translates into CASSASGGPSSYNEQFF.

The genes are TRBV19 and TRBJ2-5; 8 bases match TRBD1. The CDR3 covers 15 residues. V lost 9 bases and J lost 0; bases outside the gene matches: 9. In germline, CDR1 is LNHDA, CDR2 SQIVND (reference sequence). CDR3 region: CASSRTGSYQETQYF. Here the CDR3 DNA reads TGTGCCAGCAGCAGGACAGGGTCTTACCAAGAGACCCAGTACTTC.

This clonotype was detected only once. The CDR3: CASSRGRDTQYF. Here the CDR3 DNA reads TGTGCCAGCAGCAGGGGCAGAGATACGCAGTATTTT. The chain is built from TRBV2 and TRBJ2-3, with D maybe TRBD1 (6 bases). V was cut by 6 bases and J by 5 bases, with 9 bases left in between. Per germline, CDR1 SNHLY and CDR2 FYNNEI. The CDR3 is 12 amino acids.